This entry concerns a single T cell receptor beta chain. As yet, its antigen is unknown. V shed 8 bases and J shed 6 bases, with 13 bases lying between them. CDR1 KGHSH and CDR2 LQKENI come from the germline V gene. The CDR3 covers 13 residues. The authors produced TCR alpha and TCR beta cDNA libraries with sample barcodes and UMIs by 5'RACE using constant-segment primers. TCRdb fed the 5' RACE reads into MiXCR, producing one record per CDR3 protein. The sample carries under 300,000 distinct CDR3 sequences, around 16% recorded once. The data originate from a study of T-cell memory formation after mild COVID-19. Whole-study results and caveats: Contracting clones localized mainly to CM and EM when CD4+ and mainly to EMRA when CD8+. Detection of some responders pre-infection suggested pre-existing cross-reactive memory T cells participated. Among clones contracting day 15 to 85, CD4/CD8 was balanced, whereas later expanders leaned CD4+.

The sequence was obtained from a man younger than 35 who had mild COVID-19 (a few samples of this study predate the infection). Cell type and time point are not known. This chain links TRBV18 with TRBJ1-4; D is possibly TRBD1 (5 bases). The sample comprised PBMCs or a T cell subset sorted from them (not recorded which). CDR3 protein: CASTRQHDEKLFF. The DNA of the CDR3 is TGTGCCAGCACTAGACAGCATGATGAAAAACTGTTTTTT.